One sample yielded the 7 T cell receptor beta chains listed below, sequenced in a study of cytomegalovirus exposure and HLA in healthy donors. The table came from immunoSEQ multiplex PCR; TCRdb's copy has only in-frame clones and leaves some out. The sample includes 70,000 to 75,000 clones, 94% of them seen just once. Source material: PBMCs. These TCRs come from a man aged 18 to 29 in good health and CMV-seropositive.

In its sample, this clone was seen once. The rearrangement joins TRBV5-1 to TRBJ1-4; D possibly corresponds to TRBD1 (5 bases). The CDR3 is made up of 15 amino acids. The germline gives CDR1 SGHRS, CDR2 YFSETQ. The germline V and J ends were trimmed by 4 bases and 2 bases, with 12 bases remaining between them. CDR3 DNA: TGCGCCAGCAGCGCGGGACGGCAGACTAATGAAAAACTGTTTTTT. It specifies CASSAGRQTNEKLFF.

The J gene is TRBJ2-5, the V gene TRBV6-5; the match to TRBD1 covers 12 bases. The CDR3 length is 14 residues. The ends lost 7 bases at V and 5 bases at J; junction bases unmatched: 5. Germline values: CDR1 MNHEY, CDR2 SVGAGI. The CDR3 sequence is CASIGTGGLETQYF. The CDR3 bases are TGTGCCAGCATTGGGACAGGGGGCCTTGAGACCCAGTACTTC.

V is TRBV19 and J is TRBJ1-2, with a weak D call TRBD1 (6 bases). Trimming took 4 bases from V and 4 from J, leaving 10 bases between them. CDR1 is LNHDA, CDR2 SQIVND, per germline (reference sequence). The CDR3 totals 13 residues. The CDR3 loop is CASSKRGTYGYTF. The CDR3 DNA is TGTGCCAGTAGTAAGAGGGGGACCTATGGCTACACCTTC.

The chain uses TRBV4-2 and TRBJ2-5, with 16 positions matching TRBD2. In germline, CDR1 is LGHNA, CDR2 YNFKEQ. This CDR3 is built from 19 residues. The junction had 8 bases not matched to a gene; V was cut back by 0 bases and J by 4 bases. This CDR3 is CASSQDKGLAGGPVETQYF. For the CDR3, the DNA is TGTGCCAGCAGCCAAGATAAGGGACTAGCGGGGGGGCCGGTAGAGACCCAGTACTTC.

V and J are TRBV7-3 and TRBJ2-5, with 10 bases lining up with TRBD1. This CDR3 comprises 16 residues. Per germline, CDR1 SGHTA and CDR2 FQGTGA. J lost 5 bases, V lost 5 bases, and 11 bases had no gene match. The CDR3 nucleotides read TGTGCCAGCAGCCCTGGGACAGGGGAAGTGTGGGAGACCCAGTACTTC. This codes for CASSPGTGEVWETQYF.

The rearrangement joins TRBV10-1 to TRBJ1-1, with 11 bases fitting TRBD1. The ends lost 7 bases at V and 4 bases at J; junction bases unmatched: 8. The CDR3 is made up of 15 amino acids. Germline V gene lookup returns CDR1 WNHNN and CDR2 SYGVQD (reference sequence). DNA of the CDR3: TGCGCCAGCACCCCGGGACAGGGGGGTGGCACTGAAGCTTTCTTT. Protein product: CASTPGQGGGTEAFF.

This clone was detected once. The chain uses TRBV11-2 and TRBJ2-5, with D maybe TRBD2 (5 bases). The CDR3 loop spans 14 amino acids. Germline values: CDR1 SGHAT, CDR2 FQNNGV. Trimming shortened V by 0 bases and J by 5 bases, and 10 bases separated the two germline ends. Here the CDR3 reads CASSLDPGWETQYF. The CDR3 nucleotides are TGTGCCAGCAGCTTAGATCCGGGGTGGGAGACCCAGTACTTC.